This is a list of T cell receptor beta chains from one sample in a study of T cells in Graves' hyperthyroidism and ophthalmopathy. TCRdb processed the multiplex PCR reads anew with MiXCR; each CDR3 protein has one entry. The top ten hold around 7.3% of the sample, which has fewer than 550,000 distinct CDR3 sequences, around 14% seen once. Sequenced material: blood. Source of these receptors: a woman between 18 and 30 years old with Graves' hyperthyroidism. Both conserved end residues are part of each CDR3. Fields, in order: V gene, CDR3 length, J gene, clone size, D gene, CDR3 DNA, CDR3 protein. A D gene is named only where the DNA matches it firmly. Size tells how often a clone was seen (once, few, many) or the class of an expanded clone, and some rows leave it out.

v_gene: TRBV3-1
len: 14
j_gene: TRBJ1-5
abundance: many
d_gene: .
CDR3nt: TGTGCCAGCAGCCAAGGGAGGGTTAATCAGCCCCAGCATTTT
CDR3aa: CASSQGRVNQPQHF

v_gene: TRBV4-1
len: 15
j_gene: TRBJ1-4
abundance: few
d_gene: .
CDR3nt: TGCGCCAGCAGCGTGGACAGTGCAACTAATGAAAAACTGTTTTTT
CDR3aa: CASSVDSATNEKLFF

v_gene: TRBV7-9
len: 16
j_gene: TRBJ2-4
abundance: few
d_gene: TRBD2
CDR3nt: TGTGCCAGCAGTCATAACGCGGGGGGTGGCAAAAACATTCAGTACTTC
CDR3aa: CASSHNAGGGKNIQYF

v_gene: TRBV6-1
len: 17
j_gene: TRBJ1-5
abundance: .
d_gene: TRBD1
CDR3nt: TGTGCCAGCAGTTCCTTTCGCGGCCAGGGGGTCAATCAGCCCCAGCATTTT
CDR3aa: CASSSFRGQGVNQPQHF

v_gene: TRBV6-1
len: 15
j_gene: TRBJ2-2
abundance: .
d_gene: .
CDR3nt: TGTGCCACCCTAAAAACAGGGTGGAACACCGGGGAGCTGTTTTTT
CDR3aa: CATLKTGWNTGELFF

v_gene: TRBV4-2
len: 17
j_gene: TRBJ2-3
abundance: many
d_gene: TRBD2
CDR3nt: TGTGCCAGCAGCCAAGATGGCCCTAGCGGGAGCACAGATACGCAGTATTTT
CDR3aa: CASSQDGPSGSTDTQYF

v_gene: TRBV19
len: 15
j_gene: TRBJ2-3
abundance: .
d_gene: .
CDR3nt: TGTGCCAGTAGTCCAACAGGATCCCGCACAGATACGCAGTATTTT
CDR3aa: CASSPTGSRTDTQYF

v_gene: TRBV6-1
len: 16
j_gene: TRBJ1-2
abundance: many
d_gene: .
CDR3nt: TGTGCCAGCTACCCTAGAACCGGGTCCCGGGCTTATGGCTACACCTTC
CDR3aa: CASYPRTGSRAYGYTF

v_gene: TRBV3-1
len: 15
j_gene: TRBJ1-6
abundance: many
d_gene: .
CDR3nt: TGTGCCAGCAGCCTTGGGTACCCCAGGGATTCACCCCTCCACTTT
CDR3aa: CASSLGYPRDSPLHF

v_gene: TRBV18
len: 16
j_gene: TRBJ2-7
abundance: many
d_gene: .
CDR3nt: TGTGCCAGCTCACCACCGGGGGGGCTTGGGTCGGACGAGCAGTACTTC
CDR3aa: CASSPPGGLGSDEQYF

v_gene: TRBV30
len: 13
j_gene: TRBJ2-7
abundance: many
d_gene: .
CDR3nt: TGTGCCTGGAGTGCCGACTTTATGAGGGAGCAGTACTTC
CDR3aa: CAWSADFMREQYF

v_gene: TRBV5-4
len: 15
j_gene: TRBJ2-5
abundance: many
d_gene: .
CDR3nt: TGTGCCAGCAGCTTGGACCCGGGTCCCCCTGAGACCCAGTACTTC
CDR3aa: CASSLDPGPPETQYF

v_gene: TRBV4-2
len: 17
j_gene: TRBJ2-1
abundance: many
d_gene: TRBD1
CDR3nt: TGTGCCAGCAGCCAATATCCAGTGACAGGGGGTGCCTATGAGCAGTTCTTC
CDR3aa: CASSQYPVTGGAYEQFF

v_gene: TRBV5-1
len: 15
j_gene: TRBJ2-7
abundance: few
d_gene: .
CDR3nt: TGCGCCAGCAGCTTGGGGCACGGCCCGGGGGACGAGCAGTACTTC
CDR3aa: CASSLGHGPGDEQYF

v_gene: TRBV20-1
len: 13
j_gene: TRBJ1-1
abundance: many
d_gene: .
CDR3nt: TGCAGTGCTAGAGCTATACAGAACACTGAAGCTTTCTTT
CDR3aa: CSARAIQNTEAFF

v_gene: TRBV5-1
len: 14
j_gene: TRBJ2-3
abundance: .
d_gene: .
CDR3nt: TGCGCCAGCAGCTATGCGGGATCCACAGATACGCAGTATTTT
CDR3aa: CASSYAGSTDTQYF

v_gene: TRBV7-9
len: 13
j_gene: TRBJ1-2
abundance: many
d_gene: TRBD1
CDR3nt: TGTGCCAGCAGCTCGACAGGGGGTGGAAGCTACACCTTC
CDR3aa: CASSSTGGGSYTF

v_gene: TRBV9
len: 15
j_gene: TRBJ2-3
abundance: few
d_gene: TRBD2
CDR3nt: TGTGCCAGCAGCCCCAGCGGGGGGGTGGGAGATACGCAGTATTTT
CDR3aa: CASSPSGGVGDTQYF

v_gene: TRBV2
len: 14
j_gene: TRBJ1-2
abundance: few
d_gene: .
CDR3nt: TGTGCCAGCAGTGTGGGCGGGACGAACTATGGCTACACCTTC
CDR3aa: CASSVGGTNYGYTF

v_gene: TRBV9
len: 16
j_gene: TRBJ1-2
abundance: many
d_gene: .
CDR3nt: TGTGCCAGCAGCCCCGTCACCGGACCTACCTCCTATGGCTACACCTTC
CDR3aa: CASSPVTGPTSYGYTF

v_gene: TRBV12-3/TRBV12-4
len: 13
j_gene: TRBJ1-4
abundance: many
d_gene: .
CDR3nt: TGTGCCAGCAGTTTACAATTCAATGAAAAACTGTTTTTT
CDR3aa: CASSLQFNEKLFF

v_gene: TRBV11-3
len: 16
j_gene: TRBJ2-7
abundance: many
d_gene: TRBD2
CDR3nt: TGTGCCAGCAGCGCCGCTCTAGCGGGGGGGCAGTGGGAACAGTACTTC
CDR3aa: CASSAALAGGQWEQYF

v_gene: TRBV5-1
len: 14
j_gene: TRBJ1-1
abundance: few
d_gene: .
CDR3nt: TGCGCCAGCAGCTTTCGGGGGGCGAACACTGAAGCTTTCTTT
CDR3aa: CASSFRGANTEAFF

v_gene: TRBV20-1
len: 14
j_gene: TRBJ2-3
abundance: many
d_gene: .
CDR3nt: TGCAGTGCTAGGAGGGCCGAAAGCACAGATACGCAGTATTTT
CDR3aa: CSARRAESTDTQYF

v_gene: TRBV20-1
len: 11
j_gene: TRBJ2-7
abundance: .
d_gene: .
CDR3nt: TGCAGTGCTAGTGGGGGAGGAGAGCAGTACTTC
CDR3aa: CSASGGGEQYF

v_gene: TRBV5-1
len: 15
j_gene: TRBJ1-5
abundance: many
d_gene: TRBD1
CDR3nt: TGCGCCAGCAGCTTGAGGGGGCTCGAGGGTCAGCCCCAGCATTTT
CDR3aa: CASSLRGLEGQPQHF

v_gene: TRBV3-1
len: 17
j_gene: TRBJ2-3
abundance: .
d_gene: TRBD2
CDR3nt: TGTGCCAGCAGCCTATTAGCGGGAGGGGACACTACAGATACGCAGTATTTT
CDR3aa: CASSLLAGGDTTDTQYF

v_gene: TRBV6-1
len: 15
j_gene: TRBJ1-3
abundance: .
d_gene: .
CDR3nt: TGTGCCAGCAGCCGAACAGGTCTCTCTGGAAACACCATATATTTT
CDR3aa: CASSRTGLSGNTIYF

v_gene: TRBV3-1
len: 16
j_gene: TRBJ2-7
abundance: many
d_gene: .
CDR3nt: TGTGCCAGCAGCCAAAGCCTCCCCGGAAGTATCCACGAGCAGTACTTC
CDR3aa: CASSQSLPGSIHEQYF

v_gene: TRBV30
len: 15
j_gene: TRBJ2-5
abundance: .
d_gene: TRBD2
CDR3nt: TGTGCCTGGAGTCCTCTAGCGGGATTCCAAGAGACCCAGTACTTC
CDR3aa: CAWSPLAGFQETQYF

v_gene: TRBV3-1
len: 16
j_gene: TRBJ1-1
abundance: many
d_gene: TRBD1
CDR3nt: TGTGCCAGCAGCCCGAGGACAGGGGGAGGGAACACTGAAGCTTTCTTT
CDR3aa: CASSPRTGGGNTEAFF

v_gene: TRBV9
len: 17
j_gene: TRBJ2-5
abundance: many
d_gene: .
CDR3nt: TGTGCCAGCAGCCCAGGGCCATTGGGGGGCAGTCGGGAGACCCAGTACTTC
CDR3aa: CASSPGPLGGSRETQYF

v_gene: TRBV18
len: 18
j_gene: TRBJ2-3
abundance: many
d_gene: TRBD2
CDR3nt: TGTGCCAGCTCACCACGTAGCGGGGGGGCCGACGGCACAGATACGCAGTATTTT
CDR3aa: CASSPRSGGADGTDTQYF

v_gene: TRBV2
len: 13
j_gene: TRBJ1-6
abundance: many
d_gene: .
CDR3nt: TGTGCCAGCAGTGAAGAGCAGAGGTCACCCCTCCACTTT
CDR3aa: CASSEEQRSPLHF

v_gene: TRBV28
len: 12
j_gene: TRBJ1-2
abundance: many
d_gene: .
CDR3nt: TGTGCCAGCACAAGCACCTCCTATGGCTACACCTTC
CDR3aa: CASTSTSYGYTF

v_gene: TRBV28
len: 17
j_gene: TRBJ2-4
abundance: many
d_gene: .
CDR3nt: TGTGCCAGCAGTCCCTCGGCTGGAGGGCGGCGGAAAAACATTCAGTACTTC
CDR3aa: CASSPSAGGRRKNIQYF

v_gene: TRBV28
len: 15
j_gene: TRBJ2-3
abundance: many
d_gene: .
CDR3nt: TGTGCCAGCAGTTTTCTACGGGACAGCACAGATACGCAGTATTTT
CDR3aa: CASSFLRDSTDTQYF

v_gene: TRBV28
len: 18
j_gene: TRBJ1-1
abundance: many
d_gene: TRBD1
CDR3nt: TGTGCCAGCAGTTTACAGATAACAGGGGGCGGTTCGTTCACTGAAGCTTTCTTT
CDR3aa: CASSLQITGGGSFTEAFF

v_gene: TRBV7-3
len: 18
j_gene: TRBJ2-1
abundance: .
d_gene: TRBD2
CDR3nt: TGTGCCAGCAGCCATAGCAGACTAGCGGGGATTAACAGTAATGAGCAGTTCTTC
CDR3aa: CASSHSRLAGINSNEQFF

v_gene: TRBV7-9
len: 15
j_gene: TRBJ2-3
abundance: .
d_gene: TRBD2
CDR3nt: TGTGCCAGCAGCTTGCTGACTAGCGGGACAGATACGCAGTATTTT
CDR3aa: CASSLLTSGTDTQYF

v_gene: TRBV5-8
len: 17
j_gene: TRBJ2-7
abundance: many
d_gene: TRBD1
CDR3nt: TGTGCCAGCAGCTTGGGAGACAGGGGGATGGGGACCTACGAGCAGTACTTC
CDR3aa: CASSLGDRGMGTYEQYF

v_gene: TRBV9
len: 15
j_gene: TRBJ1-1
abundance: many
d_gene: .
CDR3nt: TGTGCCAGCAGCGTAGGGGTCGGCCTGAACACTGAAGCTTTCTTT
CDR3aa: CASSVGVGLNTEAFF